This T cell receptor beta chain stems from a study of cytomegalovirus exposure and HLA in healthy donors. As concerns this clone: The antigen is undetermined.

It was with 60 Vbeta and 13 Jbeta primers that the PCR ran. Sequencing used immunoSEQ multiplex PCR; TCRdb keeps in-frame clones, though not all of them. The repertoire holds 90,000 to 150,000 clones, with around four fifths as singletons. The CDR3 consists of 15 residues. Looked up from germline, CDR1 is SGHRS and CDR2 is YFSETQ. V was cut by 4 bases and J by 6 bases, with 16 bases left in between. Among the donors, all were healthy bone marrow donors. Whole-study findings and limits: In vitro confirmation showed a few CMV-associated chains to be CMV antigen specific. Later analysis identified several of the most significant clusters that appeared linked to common viral pathogens. An Asian-associated ancestry cluster reportedly showed fewer N-insertions than the approximately 660-donor mean in a later analysis.

V is TRBV5-1 and J is TRBJ1-4; perhaps TRBD1 as D (5 bases). Sequencing was done on a sample of PBMCs. The sequence derives from a man in his forties in good health and CMV-seronegative. DNA for the CDR3: TGCGCCAGCAGCAAGGAGGGACGGAAGCATGAAAAACTGTTTTTT. It specifies CASSKEGRKHEKLFF.